Below are 23 T cell receptor beta chains sequenced from a single sample in a study of Ad26.COV2.S vaccination and SARS-CoV-2 variants. Here immunoSEQ multiplex PCR was the method, and the copy in TCRdb shows in-frame clones only, minus some. Here the sample spans around 450,000 clones, roughly nine tenths being singletons. Treatment defined: some 20 received Ad26.COV2.S at low or high dose, single or two shots; roughly five received placebo; per-sample allocation not given. All samples were drawn on day 63, counting from the first vaccine or placebo injection. This specimen consisted of peripheral blood, obtained in a trial of Ad26.COV2.S vaccine versus placebo. The receptor source for this set is a person between 18 and 65 years old who received the Ad26.COV2.S COVID-19 vaccine or a placebo.

This sequence joins TRBV18 and TRBJ1-3; maybe TRBD1 (5 bases). V lost 3 bases, J lost 0 bases, and 12 bases lay in between. This CDR3 comprises 16 residues. CDR1 and CDR2 (germline): KGHSH, LQKENI. This chain's CDR3 is CASSPAAGFSGNTIYF. CDR3 in DNA: TGTGCCAGCTCACCCGCGGCAGGGTTCTCTGGAAACACCATATATTTT.

This clone was observed a handful of times. The chain couples TRBV27 to TRBJ1-6, with 11 bases matching TRBD1. Per germline, CDR1 MNHEY and CDR2 SMNVEV (reference sequence). V dropped 6 bases and J dropped 9; count of bases not matched to a gene: 4. The CDR3 runs to 14 residues. DNA for the CDR3: TGTGCCAGCAGCTCCGGGACAGGGGGTTCACCCCTCCACTTT. This sequence encodes CASSSGTGGSPLHF.

The gene calls are TRBV7-2 and TRBJ1-2, with 10 positions matching TRBD1. V dropped 5 bases and J dropped 4; count of bases not matched to a gene: 10. This CDR3 has 16 residues. Germline loops: CDR1 SGHTA, CDR2 FQGNSA. The CDR3 reads CASSPQWTGGSYGYTF. The CDR3 DNA follows: TGTGCCAGCAGCCCGCAATGGACAGGGGGGTCCTATGGCTACACCTTC.

V gene TRBV30 combines with J gene TRBJ1-1; no reliable D call. Looked up from germline, CDR1 is GTSNPN and CDR2 is SVGIG (reference sequence). Deletions cut 4 bases from V and 4 bases from J, with 16 bases between. The CDR3 is 14 residues long. The CDR3 coding sequence is TGTGCCTGGAAACTCCCGGGAGGCGGCACTGAAGCTTTCTTT. This encodes CAWKLPGGGTEAFF.

This clone was observed a few times. The genes are TRBV27 and TRBJ1-5; tentatively, D is TRBD1 (5 bases). Per the germline V gene, CDR1 is MNHEY and CDR2 is SMNVEV (reference sequence). The CDR3 is made up of 17 amino acids. The ends were cut back, 6 bases at V and 3 bases at J, with 21 bases in the middle. As DNA, the CDR3 is TGTGCCAGCAGAGCCGGGACTCCAACCGGGGTCAATCAGCCCCAGCATTTT. Its protein product is CASRAGTPTGVNQPQHF.

The chain employs TRBV28 and TRBJ2-7; 11 bases are a match to TRBD1. There are 17 residues in the CDR3. V lost 4 bases and J lost 6; bases outside the gene matches: 14. Germline lookup yields CDR1 MDHEN and CDR2 SYDVKM. CDR3 sequence reads: CASSYRTGGGNAGEQYF. CDR3 nucleotides: TGTGCCAGCAGTTACAGGACAGGGGGCGGAAACGCGGGCGAGCAGTACTTC.

V gene TRBV6-2 or TRBV6-3 combines with J gene TRBJ1-1; the D gene is possibly TRBD1 (6 bases). CDR1 is MNHEY and CDR2 is SVGEGT in the germline V gene. The CDR3 totals 11 residues. V was clipped by 6 bases and J by 8 bases, with 10 bases between them. CDR3 sequence (DNA): TGTGCCAGCAGCTTTACAGGGGAAGCTTTCTTT. This sequence encodes CASSFTGEAFF.

This chain connects TRBV4-1 to TRBJ2-2, with D unclear. This CDR3 has 16 amino acids. V lost 2 bases to trimming and J lost 6 bases, with 16 bases between them. Germline V CDR1 and CDR2: MGHRA, YSYEKL. CDR3 protein: CASSQKSRSRAGELFF. In nucleotides, the CDR3 is TGCGCCAGCAGCCAAAAAAGCCGGTCCCGGGCCGGGGAGCTGTTTTTT.

There are a few counts of this clone. This chain joins TRBV6-6 and TRBJ2-6; 7 bases fit TRBD1. Germline CDR1 reads MNHNY; CDR2 reads SVGAGI (reference sequence). V gave up 5 bases and J gave up 0 bases; unmatched junction bases: 7. The length of the CDR3 is 17 residues. CDR3 coding DNA: TGTGCCAGCAGTCCCCGGGACAGCAACTCTGGGGCCAACGTCCTGACTTTC. Its protein is CASSPRDSNSGANVLTF.

CDR3 nucleotides: TGTGCCAGCAGTGATGGGAAGGGACAGGGAGCCTACGAGCAGTACTTC. Protein: CASSDGKGQGAYEQYF. V is TRBV25-1 and J is TRBJ2-7; TRBD1 agrees at 9 bases. Germline V gene data show CDR1 as MGHDK and CDR2 as SYGVNS. V shed 3 bases and J 2 bases; nucleotides not matched to a gene: 8. This CDR3 comprises 16 residues.

The chain joins TRBV7-9 to TRBJ1-4; 8 nucleotides agree with TRBD1. V was pared by 5 bases and J by 7 bases, with 3 bases of the junction left unmatched. CDR1 and CDR2 (germline): SEHNR, FQNEAQ (reference sequence). This CDR3 comprises 13 residues. This chain's CDR3 is CASSGQGGEKLFF. The DNA for the CDR3 is TGTGCCAGCAGCGGACAGGGTGGTGAAAAACTGTTTTTT. Drawing the rest from reference TRBV7-9 and TRBJ1-4, the complete variable domain is DTGVSQNPRHKITKRGQNVTFRCDPISEHNRLYWYRQTLGQGPEFLTYFQNEAQLEKSRLLSDRFSAERPKGSFSTLEIQRTEQGDSAMYLCASSGQGGEKLFFGSGTQLSVL.

The chain has TRBV28 and TRBJ1-5; 7 bases are a match to TRBD1. The ends lost 7 bases at V and 2 bases at J; junction bases unmatched: 5. Germline V CDR1 and CDR2: MDHEN, SYDVKM. The CDR3 runs 14 residues. CDR3 DNA sequence: TGTGCCAGCACCGACAGGGTCGGCAATCAGCCCCAGCATTTT. Translating it yields CASTDRVGNQPQHF. The full variable domain, rest sourced from reference TRBV28 and TRBJ1-5, is DVKVTQSSRYLVKRTGEKVFLECVQDMDHENMFWYRQDPGLGLRLIYFSYDVKMKEKGDIPEGYSVSREKKERFSLILESASTNQTSMYLCASTDRVGNQPQHFGDGTRLSIL.

The V call is TRBV28, the J call TRBJ2-7; TRBD1 might be the D (6 bases). Trimming took off 4 bases at V and 2 bases at J, with 12 bases between the two ends. Germline V gene data show CDR1 as MDHEN and CDR2 as SYDVKM. The CDR3 has 14 residues. The CDR3 DNA is TGTGCCAGCAGTTCGGGACACGGTACCTACGAGCAGTACTTC. It codes for CASSSGHGTYEQYF.

V is TRBV24-1 and J is TRBJ1-3; the D gene is possibly TRBD1 (6 bases). CDR1 and CDR2 from the germline V gene are KGHDR and SFDVKD. V was pared by 3 bases and J by 0 bases, with 17 bases between. The CDR3 extends over 18 amino acids. CDR3 in amino acids: CATSDGTGSSNSGNTIYF. CDR3 bases: TGTGCCACCAGTGATGGAACAGGGTCCTCAAACTCTGGAAACACCATATATTTT.

This sequence joins TRBV18 and TRBJ2-4; D not resolved. CDR3 length: 13 amino acids. The V and J ends lost 3 bases and 5 bases respectively, with 8 bases between them. Germline CDR1 KGHSH, CDR2 LQKENI. The CDR3: CASSPMGENIQYF. CDR3 nucleotide sequence: TGTGCCAGCTCACCTATGGGCGAAAACATTCAGTACTTC.

This chain joins TRBV7-2 and TRBJ2-7; 8 bases are a match to TRBD1. The CDR3 covers 14 residues. Germline-derived CDR1 and CDR2 are SGHTA and FQGNSA. Trimming cost V 3 bases and J 4 bases; bases outside gene matches: 5. CDR3 region: CASSFGQGRYEQYF. Here the CDR3 DNA reads TGTGCCAGCAGCTTCGGACAGGGTCGATACGAGCAGTACTTC.

The rearrangement links TRBV5-1 to TRBJ1-6; perhaps TRBD1 as D (6 bases). The V end was cut by 0 bases, the J end by 7 bases, with 11 bases between. The CDR3 covers 15 residues. Per the germline V gene, CDR1 is SGHRS and CDR2 is YFSETQ. CDR3 bases: TGCGCCAGCAGCTTGGTGGCAGGGGCAAATTCACCCCTCCACTTT. Protein sequence: CASSLVAGANSPLHF.

The chain combines TRBV9 with TRBJ2-5, with D unresolved. V was trimmed by 0 bases and J by 2 bases, leaving 11 bases between them. The germline CDR1 and CDR2 sequences are SGDLS and YYNGEE. This CDR3 comprises 15 residues. CDR3 bases: TGTGCCAGCAGCGTAGTCGGCACCTGGCAAGAGACCCAGTACTTC. Its protein product is CASSVVGTWQETQYF. Together with reference TRBV9 and TRBJ2-5, the CDR3 gives the full variable domain: DSGVTQTPKHLITATGQRVTLRCSPRSGDLSVYWYQQSLDQGLQFLIQYYNGEERAKGNILERFSAQQFPDLHSELNLSSLELGDSALYFCASSVVGTWQETQYFGPGTRLLVL.

Worth noting for this clone: Other nucleotide sequences in the sample specify the same CDR3. This sequence joins TRBV9 and TRBJ1-4; possible D gene TRBD1, 5 bases. Between the trimmed V and J ends, which lost 0 bases and 3 bases, there was a span of 12 bases. Germline values: CDR1 SGDLS, CDR2 YYNGEE. The CDR3 runs to 16 residues. This chain's CDR3 is CASSVGDRRSNEKLFF. CDR3 sequence (DNA): TGTGCCAGCAGCGTAGGGGACCGCCGATCTAATGAAAAACTGTTTTTT.

V gene TRBV19 combines with J gene TRBJ2-2, with D perhaps assigned TRBD1 or TRBD2 (5 bases each). The CDR3 totals 15 residues. The germline V gene has CDR1 LNHDA and CDR2 SQIVND (reference sequence). The ends were cut back, 4 bases at V and 4 bases at J, with 13 bases in the middle. The CDR3 sequence: CASSKIGAATGELFF. CDR3 DNA sequence: TGTGCCAGTAGTAAAATCGGGGCAGCCACCGGGGAGCTGTTTTTT.

The V and J genes are TRBV29-1 and TRBJ2-3; D may match TRBD1 or TRBD2 (5 bases each). The V end lost 6 bases, the J end lost 1 base, and 11 bases lay between the germline ends. CDR1 SQVTM and CDR2 ANQGSEA come from the germline V gene. CDR3 length: 13 amino acids. As DNA, the CDR3 is TGCAGCGTGGGGACGGACCGCACAGATACGCAGTATTTT. Protein: CSVGTDRTDTQYF.

The chain carries TRBV6-2 or TRBV6-3 and TRBJ2-3; 8 nucleotides align to TRBD1. The CDR3 contains 14 residues. Germline CDR1 MNHEY, CDR2 SVGEGT. V was clipped by 2 bases and J by 4 bases; unmatched bases: 2. The CDR3: CASSYGQGSDTQYF. The CDR3 DNA reads TGTGCCAGCAGTTACGGACAGGGCTCAGATACGCAGTATTTT.

This clone appeared once. The chain joins TRBV7-2 to TRBJ2-3; no firm D call. This CDR3 region has 11 residues. V dropped 4 bases and J dropped 3 bases, with 2 bases sitting between them. The germline CDR1 and CDR2 sequences are SGHTA and FQGNSA. The CDR3: CASSWTDTQYF. The DNA of the CDR3 is TGTGCCAGCAGCTGGACAGATACGCAGTATTTT.